Shown below are 21 T cell receptor beta chains from a single sample sequenced in a study of blood T cell repertoires in COVID-19. Only in-frame clones appear in the TCRdb table, and some are missing; sequencing was by immunoSEQ multiplex PCR. This sample yields about 150,000 clones, of which roughly nine tenths are seen a single time; more than 2% belongs to the top ten. The source material was peripheral blood. The receptors originated from a woman aged 70-85 years with acute or convalescent COVID-19.

The chain carries TRBV5-1 and TRBJ1-1; 9 bases align to TRBD1. V lost 3 bases and J lost 0; bases outside the gene matches: 6. CDR3 length: 16 amino acids. Germline lookup yields CDR1 SGHRS and CDR2 YFSETQ. The DNA of the CDR3 is TGCGCCAGCAGCTCCTCGGGACAGGGACTGAACACTGAAGCTTTCTTT. It yields the protein CASSSSGQGLNTEAFF.

This clone has only a few counts. V and J are TRBV2 and TRBJ1-5, with 7 bases matching TRBD1. The V gene's germline CDR1 is SNHLY and CDR2 FYNNEI. V shed 6 bases and J 2 bases; nucleotides not matched to a gene: 7. This CDR3 region has 15 residues. The CDR3 spells CASSWGGTGNQPQHF. Written as DNA, the CDR3 is TGTGCCAGCAGCTGGGGTGGGACAGGCAATCAGCCCCAGCATTTT.

The chain is built from TRBV23-1 and TRBJ1-4; D not resolved. TRBV23-1 is given ORF status, its function remaining uncertain. Trimming pared 5 bases from V and 5 bases from J, leaving 15 bases between. This CDR3 spans 15 amino acids. This CDR3 reads CASSNGEHTNEKLFF. CDR3 DNA sequence: TGCGCCAGCAGTAACGGAGAACATACCAATGAAAAACTGTTTTTT.

Worth noting for this clone: The same CDR3 arises from other DNA sequences in this sample as well. The chain couples TRBV30 to TRBJ1-4; unclear D gene. Germline V CDR1 and CDR2: GTSNPN, SVGIG (reference sequence). Trimming removed 7 bases from V and 8 bases from J, with 23 bases in between. The CDR3 sequence is 15 residues long. CDR3 region: CAFAGTEPRGEKLFF. The CDR3 nucleotides read TGTGCCTTCGCGGGTACGGAGCCCCGAGGAGAAAAACTGTTTTTT.

The gene calls are TRBV19 and TRBJ2-5, with TRBD2 matching 7 bases. The CDR3 contains 15 residues. Germline loops: CDR1 LNHDA, CDR2 SQIVND (reference sequence). V gave up 3 bases and J gave up 4 bases; unmatched junction bases: 8. The CDR3 reads CASSISGGTGETQYF. CDR3 bases: TGTGCCAGTAGTATTTCCGGGGGGACCGGAGAGACCCAGTACTTC.

The chain joins TRBV6-5 to TRBJ2-2; tentative D call: TRBD1 (5 bases). The germline gives CDR1 MNHEY, CDR2 SVGAGI. V was trimmed by 6 bases and J by 1 base, leaving 9 bases between them. CDR3 length: 14 residues. The CDR3 region is CASRLQGNTGELFF. The DNA of the CDR3 is TGTGCCAGCAGACTCCAGGGGAACACCGGGGAGCTGTTTTTT.

V gene TRBV5-1 combines with J gene TRBJ2-2; D possibly corresponds to TRBD2 (6 bases). The CDR3 spans 14 residues. Deletions cut 6 bases from V and 0 bases from J, with 9 bases between. CDR1 is SGHRS and CDR2 is YFSETQ in the germline V gene. This CDR3 reads CASMGGSNTGELFF. In DNA form, the CDR3 reads TGCGCCAGCATGGGGGGTTCGAACACCGGGGAGCTGTTTTTT.

The count of this clone is one. The chain carries TRBV6-5 and TRBJ2-7, with 14 bases matching TRBD2. Germline V gives CDR1 MNHEY, CDR2 SVGAGI. The CDR3 spans 15 residues. Losses at the gene ends were 6 bases for V and 2 bases for J; bases not matched to a gene: 3. CDR3 DNA sequence: TGTGCCAGCAGCCGGGGACTAGCGGGGGCCTACGAGCAGTACTTC. Translating gives CASSRGLAGAYEQYF.

The chain recombines TRBV5-1 with TRBJ1-1, with unresolved D. Germline V gives CDR1 SGHRS, CDR2 YFSETQ. The CDR3 runs to 14 residues. Trimming left V 3 bases short and J 0 bases short, with 9 bases between. CDR3 residues: CASSSNNMNTEAFF. CDR3 nucleotides: TGCGCCAGCAGCTCCAACAACATGAACACTGAAGCTTTCTTT.

V and J are TRBV9 and TRBJ1-2, with D perhaps matching TRBD1 (6 bases). Trimming removed 0 bases from V and 7 bases from J, with 10 bases in between. This CDR3 comprises 13 residues. CDR1 is SGDLS and CDR2 is YYNGEE in the germline V gene. This CDR3 reads CASSVGGQGGYTF. The CDR3 bases are TGTGCCAGCAGCGTAGGGGGGCAGGGTGGCTACACCTTC. The full variable domain, completed using reference TRBV9 and TRBJ1-2, is DSGVTQTPKHLITATGQRVTLRCSPRSGDLSVYWYQQSLDQGLQFLIQYYNGEERAKGNILERFSAQQFPDLHSELNLSSLELGDSALYFCASSVGGQGGYTFGSGTRLTVV.

The chain is built from TRBV7-3 and TRBJ2-3, with a weak D call TRBD2 (7 bases). The CDR3 is 14 amino acids. Germline V CDR1 and CDR2: SGHTA, FQGTGA. Between the trimmed V and J ends, which lost 7 bases and 1 base, there was a span of 12 bases. The CDR3 region has the DNA TGTGCCAGCACTACGGGGGGCCGCACAGATACGCAGTATTTT. This translates into CASTTGGRTDTQYF.

This clone was detected once. The chain combines TRBV3-1 (or the pseudogene TRBV3-2) with TRBJ1-4, with 12 bases lining up with TRBD1. The CDR3 is 19 residues long. Germline V gene data show CDR1 as LGHDT and CDR2 as YNNKEL (reference sequence). The V segment lost 0 bases and the J segment 3 bases; nucleotides outside the gene matches: 8. This CDR3 reads CASSQDLGQGAGSNEKLFF. The CDR3, as DNA: TGTGCCAGCAGCCAAGACTTGGGACAGGGGGCAGGGTCTAATGAAAAACTGTTTTTT.

Only one count was recorded for this clone. The chain combines TRBV7-2 with TRBJ2-4; 11 nucleotides align to TRBD2. Germline CDR1 SGHTA, CDR2 FQGNSA. The ends lost 4 bases at V and 1 base at J; junction bases unmatched: 9. The CDR3 loop spans 18 amino acids. The CDR3, as DNA: TGTGCCAGCAGCTCCGTCACTCCTAGCGGGGGGGCCAAAAACATTCAGTACTTC. Residues: CASSSVTPSGGAKNIQYF.

V and J are TRBV18 and TRBJ1-1; 7 positions agree with TRBD1. Trimming took 1 base from V and 4 from J; bases not matched to a gene: 3. This CDR3 spans 14 amino acids. CDR1 and CDR2 (germline): KGHSH, LQKENI. The CDR3 DNA follows: TGTGCCAGCTCACCACAGGGGGCTGCCACTGAAGCTTTCTTT. Translating it yields CASSPQGAATEAFF.

V is TRBV24-1 and J is TRBJ2-7, with D maybe TRBD2 (5 bases). CDR3 length equals 13 residues. Germline CDR1 and CDR2: KGHDR and SFDVKD. Trimming removed 12 bases from V and 0 bases from J, with 14 bases in between. The CDR3 coding sequence is TGTGCCCCGGAGGCAGCCAACTCCTACGAGCAGTACGTC. Its protein is CAPEAANSYEQYV.

The CDR3 spells CASSLAGLSYEQYF. DNA of the CDR3: TGTGCCAGCAGCTTAGCGGGACTCTCCTACGAGCAGTACTTC. This chain uses TRBV7-2 with TRBJ2-7; D may be TRBD2 (6 bases). Germline lookup yields CDR1 SGHTA and CDR2 FQGNSA. Trimming pared 0 bases from V and 0 bases from J, leaving 6 bases between. The CDR3 has 14 amino acids.

V and J are TRBV13 and TRBJ1-6, with 10 bases aligning to TRBD1. Germline values: CDR1 PRHDT, CDR2 FYEKMQ (reference sequence). V was clipped by 4 bases and J by 8 bases; unmatched bases: 8. CDR3 length: 16 amino acids. In DNA form, the CDR3 reads TGTGCCAGCAGCTACCGGACAGGGGGGTTTCATTCACCCCTCCACTTT. Its protein is CASSYRTGGFHSPLHF.

The rearrangement uses TRBV19 and TRBJ2-6, with TRBD1 matching 8 bases. Germline V lookup: CDR1 LNHDA, CDR2 SQIVND (reference sequence). This CDR3 has 17 residues. Trimming took 1 base from V and 4 from J; bases not matched to a gene: 6. As DNA, the CDR3 is TGTGCCAGTAGTATAGGGGGACAGGTTTCAGGGGCCAACGTCCTGACTTTC. Translated: CASSIGGQVSGANVLTF.

The CDR3 reads CASSLAGVNYGYTF. The CDR3 DNA sequence: TGTGCCAGCAGTTTGGCGGGGGTCAACTATGGCTACACCTTC. The chain employs TRBV28 and TRBJ1-2; possible D gene TRBD1, 5 bases. This CDR3 has 14 amino acids. From germline, CDR1 is MDHEN and CDR2 SYDVKM. V was clipped by 3 bases and J by 2 bases, with 10 bases between them.

This chain connects TRBV11-1 to TRBJ2-1; 8 bases agree with TRBD1. After removal of 8 bases from V and 2 bases from J, the junction contained 8 bases not matched to a gene. The V gene's germline CDR1 is SGHAT and CDR2 FQDESV (reference sequence). CDR3 length equals 15 residues. Here the CDR3 reads CASQRQGSPYNEQFF. DNA of the CDR3: TGTGCCAGCCAAAGACAGGGGAGCCCCTACAATGAGCAGTTCTTC.

This clone has just a few counts. The rearrangement joins TRBV10-2 to TRBJ1-5, with 11 bases identical to TRBD1. The CDR3 totals 15 residues. CDR1 and CDR2 (germline): WSHSY, SAAADI. The trim removed 4 bases at V and 4 bases at J, leaving 3 bases unmatched. CDR3 DNA sequence: TGCGCCAGCAGTGGGACAGGGGGCCGGAATCAGCCCCAGCATTTT. Translated: CASSGTGGRNQPQHF.